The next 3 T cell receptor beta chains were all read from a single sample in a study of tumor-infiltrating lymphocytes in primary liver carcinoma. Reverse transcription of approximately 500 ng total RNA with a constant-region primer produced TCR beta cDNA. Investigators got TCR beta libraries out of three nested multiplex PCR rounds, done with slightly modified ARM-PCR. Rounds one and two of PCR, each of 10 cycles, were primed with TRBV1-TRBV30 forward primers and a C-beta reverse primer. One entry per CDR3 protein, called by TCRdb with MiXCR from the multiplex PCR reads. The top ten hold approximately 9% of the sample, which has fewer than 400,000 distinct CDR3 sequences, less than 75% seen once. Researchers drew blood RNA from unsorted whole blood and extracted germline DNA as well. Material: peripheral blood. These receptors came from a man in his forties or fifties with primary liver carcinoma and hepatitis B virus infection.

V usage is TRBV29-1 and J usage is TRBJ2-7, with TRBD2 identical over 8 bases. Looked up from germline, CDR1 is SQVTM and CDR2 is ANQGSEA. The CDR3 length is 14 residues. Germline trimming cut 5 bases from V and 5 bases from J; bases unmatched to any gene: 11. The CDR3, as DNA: TGCAGCGTTTTAGGGCTAGCGGGTTCCCACGAGCAGTACTTC. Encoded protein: CSVLGLAGSHEQYF.

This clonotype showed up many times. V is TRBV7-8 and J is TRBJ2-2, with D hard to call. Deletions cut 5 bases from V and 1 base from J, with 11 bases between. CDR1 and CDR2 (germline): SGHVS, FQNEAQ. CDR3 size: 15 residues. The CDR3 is CASSREWWNTGELFF. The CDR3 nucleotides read TGTGCCAGCAGCAGAGAGTGGTGGAACACCGGGGAGCTGTTTTTT.

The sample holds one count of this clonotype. The CDR3 loop is CASSYYEAANSPLHF. The CDR3, as DNA: TGTGCCAGCAGTTACTATGAGGCAGCCAATTCACCCCTCCACTTT. The chain carries TRBV6-6 and TRBJ1-6; D ambiguous. V was clipped by 1 base and J by 7 bases, with 11 bases between them. The CDR3 length is 15 residues. Germline CDR1 MNHNY, CDR2 SVGAGI (reference sequence).